This T cell receptor (beta chain) was recovered during a study of cytomegalovirus exposure and HLA in healthy donors (dated by TCRdb to the late 2010s). At the level of the whole study: According to an earlier analysis of several hundred of the donors, about 179 million T cells yielded some 120 million unique TCR beta sequences and about 300 Gb of sequence data. Around 300 gigabases of sequencing data and approximately 80 million unique TCR sequences were included in an early release covering 550 to 800 HLA-typed donors. Of the 398 genotyped donors, over 65% fell in the genetic ancestry cluster associated with self-reported Caucasian donors. The aim of the study was to test whether cataloging public T cell receptors could identify signatures of past pathogen exposure. The study profiled the T cell repertoires of hundreds of subjects by immunosequencing and related them to cytomegalovirus serostatus. In addition to the first cohort of around 670 subjects, a separate validation cohort of 100 to 150 different subjects was used. High-throughput TCR immunosequencing, statistical association of individual TCRs with disease status, and machine learning were combined to predict cytomegalovirus infection status. In a later analysis, previously published TCR beta repertoires from 666 donors were re-analyzed and high-resolution HLA genotyping was added so that TCR occurrence patterns could be studied. In the later analysis, no new phenotypic data were used to find candidate immune exposures; instead, reliance was placed on TCR beta sequences and their occurrence across donors. An earlier analysis of around 580 of the donors used high-throughput TCR beta sequencing to judge whether each TCR beta V gene segment behaved as functional or pseudogenic. Donor age, sex, ethnicity and CMV serostatus were collected together with the repertoire data. Genome-wide SNP genotypes for about 65% of the 666 donors were used in a later genetic analysis, which treated that subset as a discovery cohort. All discovery cohort repertoires had been generated on a single sequencing platform. Class I and class II HLA loci were covered by the typing at four-digit resolution. The number of typed donors differed by locus: about 620-640 for A, B, C, DRB1 and DQB1; some 500 for DQA1; about 600 for DPA1; and 400 to 480 for DPB1. Four or five DR-DQ haplotypes were handled as single units for association and clustering, since linkage in the cohort was strong. On average, about 200,000 unique TCR beta nucleotide sequences were sequenced per donor among some 430 genotyped donors of the cohort, with about 19% of those sequences being non-productive.

General study outcomes and caveats: In a later analysis, HLA-associated TCR beta chains showed more clonal expansion and lower generation probabilities than non-associated chains that were equally common. A later genetic analysis reported fewer N-insertions in productive TCRs among donors in an Asian-associated ancestry cluster than the approximately 670-donor mean. Most CMV-associated TCR beta chains appeared to be HLA-restricted in a later analysis, and the HLA associations seemed to be driven largely by CMV exposure. Some IMGT-functional V segments, including TRBV6-2 and TRBV6-3, could not be distinguished by the 87-base-pair reads and were therefore excluded. Because counts were too low, around 17 rarely observed V segments, including chromosome 9 orphons, were left out of the earlier analysis of over 550 of the donors. CMV serostatus was the only immune exposure information available for the cohort. Specific HLA alleles were associated with 16,951 TCR beta sequences at a false discovery rate of 0.05 in a later analysis. In a later genetic analysis, a missense DCLRE1C variant was associated with V-gene and J-gene trimming of TCR beta chains, and the association was replicated in an independent cohort. When HLA alleles, especially DR and DQ, strongly co-occurred, attributing TCR associations to individual alleles was difficult. In an earlier analysis of roughly 560 of the donors, most TCR beta V segments were observed in productive rearrangements about 87% or about 30% of the time, broadly matching IMGT annotations. A further reported finding was that TCR beta sequences accurately predicted the HLA-A and HLA-B alleles for most subjects in the first cohort. Cytomegalovirus status was reported to be diagnosed by the classifier with high specificity and sensitivity in both the original and validation cohorts. A later analysis reported that several top co-occurrence clusters appeared linked to parvovirus B19, influenza, CMV and Epstein-Barr virus. A few of the identified cytomegalovirus-associated TCR beta chains were confirmed in vitro to be specific for cytomegalovirus antigens. A group of highly shared sequence variants was considered likely to be a technical artifact of the sequencing pipeline. Across donors, most TCR sequences were observed very rarely, whereas some public TCRs were present in many individuals. Correlated functional status among segregating V segments might be attributable to linkage disequilibrium, but an unknown experimental factor could not be ruled out. In a later analysis, the rate of TCR association differed among HLA loci, with DRB1 alleles having the most associated TCRs and HLA-C alleles having the fewest. Only TCR beta chains were sequenced in this cohort, and the absence of alpha or paired-chain data limited detectable features. The authors suggested that the approach could potentially be generalized to other disease states and immunological phenotypes. In the study, approximately 160 TCR beta chains were listed as associated with cytomegalovirus. Roughly uniform sequencing depth across donors was assumed in presence/absence analyses, although this assumption may not hold. HLA typing was unavailable for some donors at each locus, so association tests used only the typed subset.

There are 16 amino acids in the CDR3, from cysteine to phenylalanine inclusive. The retained sequence is limited to the CDR3, 48 bases, with the frame set at the first base. The CDR1 and CDR2 encoded by the germline V gene are SGHRS and YFSETQ. V loses 1 base of germline sequence and J loses 5 bases, and the interval between the two ends is 18 bases. To note about this clone: The target of this receptor is not known. Base qualities are not provided; no much larger clone lies one nucleotide away.

The cohort was made up of several hundred healthy bone marrow donors. At the time of sampling, every cohort member was nominally healthy, though immune exposures that went unrecorded were likely present. The donor was CMV seronegative and belonged to the group of around 400 seronegative cohort members. Each donor provided a peripheral blood sample, and peripheral blood mononuclear cells were used for TCR beta sequencing. The Qiagen DNeasy Blood Extraction Kit was used to extract genomic DNA from the blood cell samples. The library was made by the immunoSEQ multiplex PCR assay. A mixture of 60 forward primers for TCR Vbeta segments and 13 reverse primers for TCR Jbeta segments was used in the multiplex PCR. A multiplex PCR assay on genomic DNA amplified the CDR3 region of rearranged TCR beta genes. Amplified TCR beta libraries were sequenced as 87-base-pair reads on the Illumina HiSeq System. As for the original processing: In a later analysis, some 80 million unique TCR beta chains were counted across the 500 to 850 repertoires, and around 10 million of these chains were shared by at least two donors. Raw reads were error-corrected and collapsed into unique sequences with a nearest-neighbor algorithm that merged closely related sequences to remove PCR and sequencing errors. To assign V, D and J gene segments, CDR3 sequences were aligned to IMGT reference sequences. For a sequence to be retained, a match of at least six nucleotides to both a V gene segment and a J gene segment was required. A rearrangement was called productive if the CDR3 had no stop codons and remained in frame with V and J, and every other rearrangement was called non-productive. Following IMGT convention, CDR3 was defined as the stretch from the second conserved V-encoded cysteine to the conserved J-encoded phenylalanine. The earlier analysis of a few hundred of the donors excluded sequences that lacked an unambiguous match to a single V gene segment. An earlier analysis of a few hundred of the donors classified V segments as functional when productive rearrangements were above 56.7% and as segregating when the standard deviation between donors was above 5%. To diagnose cytomegalovirus status from the catalog of TCR beta chain sequences, a statistical classification framework was built. V and J gene assignment, in a later analysis, came from comparing TCR nucleotide sequences with IMGT/GENE-DB human TR gene sequences. The TCRdist pipeline was used in a later analysis to assign CDR3 sequences and most-parsimonious VDJ recombination scenarios. A later analysis defined each TCR beta chain by its CDR3 amino acid sequence plus V-gene family, and excluded reads lacking a unique V-gene family. As a way to deal with suspected cross-contamination and a sequencing artifact, a later analysis dropped over 550 nucleotide sequences that were highly shared and had low generation probability. A later analysis calculated a clonal expansion index for each public chain from normalized within-repertoire ranks of inferred template counts. A later analysis computed generation probabilities with a VDJ recombination model fitted to out-of-frame rearrangements, and checked the results against IGoR. A later analysis scored TCR-TCR, TCR-HLA and TCR-CMV co-occurrence with hypergeometric tests, applying a repertoire-size bias correction to TCR pairs. To estimate false discovery rates, a later analysis permuted the HLA or CMV assignments 20 times. In a later analysis, co-occurring TCRs were grouped with DBSCAN, and TCRdist sequence similarity was added when clustering was performed within HLA-allele-positive subsets. Co-occurrence clustering excluded repertoires with fewer than 30,000 or more than 120,000 public chains, plus five with anomalous nucleotide sharing. Imported from immuneACCESS, the table was reduced by TCRdb to in-frame sequences with V and J called. These copies leave out some clones; in studies compared against another copy, an unresolved V gene accounts for under half, and the cause of the remainder is not known. V and J calls and clone size are as listed in that table; D and trimming were resolved from the DNA. The table for this sample lists some 150,000 clones; approximately 82% of them were counted only once. 3% to 3.5% of the sample belongs to the ten largest clones.

This TCR was recovered from a man aged 35 to 55 in good health and CMV-seronegative. The specimen was PBMCs. The sequence is built from TRBV5-1 and TRBJ2-5, with a weak D call of TRBD2 (5 bases match). The CDR3 reads CASSLQPGRSSETQYF. Here is the DNA: TGCGCCAGCAGCTTGCAGCCGGGAAGGTCTTCGGAGACCCAGTACTTC. The entire variable domain, with the stretches around the CDR3 drawn from the reference TRBV5-1 and TRBJ2-5 proteins, is KAGVTQTPRYLIKTRGQQVTLSCSPISGHRSVSWYQQTPGQGLQFLFEYFSETQRNKGNFPGRFSGRQFSNSRSEMNVSTLELGDSALYLCASSLQPGRSSETQYFGPGTRLLVL.